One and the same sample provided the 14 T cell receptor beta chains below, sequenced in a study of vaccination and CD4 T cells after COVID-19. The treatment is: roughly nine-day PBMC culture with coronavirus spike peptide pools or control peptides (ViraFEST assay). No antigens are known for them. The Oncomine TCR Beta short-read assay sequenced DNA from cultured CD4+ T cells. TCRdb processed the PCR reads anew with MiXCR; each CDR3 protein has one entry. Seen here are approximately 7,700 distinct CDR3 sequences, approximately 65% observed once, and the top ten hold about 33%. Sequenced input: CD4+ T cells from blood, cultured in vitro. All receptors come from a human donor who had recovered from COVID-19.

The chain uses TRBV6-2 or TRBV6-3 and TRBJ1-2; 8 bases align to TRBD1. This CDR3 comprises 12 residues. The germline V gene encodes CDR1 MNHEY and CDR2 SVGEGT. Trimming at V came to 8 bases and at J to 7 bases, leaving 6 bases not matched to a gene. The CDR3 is CASETGVSGYTF. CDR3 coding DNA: TGTGCCAGCGAGACAGGGGTTAGTGGCTACACCTTC.

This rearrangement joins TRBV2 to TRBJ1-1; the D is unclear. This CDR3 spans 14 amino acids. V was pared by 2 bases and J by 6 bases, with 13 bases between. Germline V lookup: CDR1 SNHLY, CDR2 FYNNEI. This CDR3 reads CASSESGVYAEAFF. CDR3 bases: TGTGCCAGCAGTGAATCTGGGGTTTATGCTGAAGCTTTCTTT.

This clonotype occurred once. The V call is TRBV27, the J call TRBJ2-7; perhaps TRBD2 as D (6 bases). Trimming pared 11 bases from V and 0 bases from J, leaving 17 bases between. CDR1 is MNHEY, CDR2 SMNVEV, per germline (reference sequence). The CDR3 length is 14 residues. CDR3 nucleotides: TGTGCCGGACCCGGGACTTTAAGCTCCTACGAGCAGTACTTC. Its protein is CAGPGTLSSYEQYF.

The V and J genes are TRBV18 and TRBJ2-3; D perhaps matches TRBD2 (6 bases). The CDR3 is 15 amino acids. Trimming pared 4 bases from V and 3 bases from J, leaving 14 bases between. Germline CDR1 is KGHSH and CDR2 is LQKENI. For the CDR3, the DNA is TGTGCCAGCTCACAACTAACAAGCGGGACAGATACGCAGTATTTT. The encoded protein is CASSQLTSGTDTQYF.

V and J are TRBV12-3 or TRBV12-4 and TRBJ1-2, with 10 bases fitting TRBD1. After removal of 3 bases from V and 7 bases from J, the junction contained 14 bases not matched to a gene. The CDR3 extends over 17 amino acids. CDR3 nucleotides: TGTGCCAGCAGTTTTACGCTTCGGACAGGGGGTGTTAGTGGCTACACCTTC. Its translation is CASSFTLRTGGVSGYTF.

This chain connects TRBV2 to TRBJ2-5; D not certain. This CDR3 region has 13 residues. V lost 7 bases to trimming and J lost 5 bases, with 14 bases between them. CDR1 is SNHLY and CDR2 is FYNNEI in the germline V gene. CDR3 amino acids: CASTTIRSETQYF. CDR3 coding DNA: TGTGCCAGCACCACAATTCGCTCGGAGACCCAGTACTTC. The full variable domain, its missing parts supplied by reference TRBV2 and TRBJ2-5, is EPEVTQTPSHQVTQMGQEVILRCVPISNHLYFYWYRQILGQKVEFLVSFYNNEISEKSEIFDDQFSVERPDGSNFTLKIRSTKLEDSAMYFCASTTIRSETQYFGPGTRLLVL.

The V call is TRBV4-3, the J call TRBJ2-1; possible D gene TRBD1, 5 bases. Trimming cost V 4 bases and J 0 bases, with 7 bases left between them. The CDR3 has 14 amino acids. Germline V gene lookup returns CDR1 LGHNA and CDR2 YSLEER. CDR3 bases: TGCGCCAGCAGCCGACAGAGCTCCTACAATGAGCAGTTCTTC. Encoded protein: CASSRQSSYNEQFF.

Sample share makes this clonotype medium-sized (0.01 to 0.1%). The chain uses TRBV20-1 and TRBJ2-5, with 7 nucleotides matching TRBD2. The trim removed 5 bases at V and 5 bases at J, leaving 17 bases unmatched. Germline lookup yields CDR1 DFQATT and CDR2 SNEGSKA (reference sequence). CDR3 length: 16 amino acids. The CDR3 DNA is TGCAGTGCTCGCCCCAGGACCCCTTGGCGGGGGGAGACCCAGTACTTC. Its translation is CSARPRTPWRGETQYF.

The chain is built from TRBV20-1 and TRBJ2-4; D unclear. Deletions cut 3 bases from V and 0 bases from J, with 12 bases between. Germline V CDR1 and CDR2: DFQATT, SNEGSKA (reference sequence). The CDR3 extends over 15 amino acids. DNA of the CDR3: TGCAGTGCTAGTGGTCTACCTCTAGCCAAAAACATTCAGTACTTC. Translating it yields CSASGLPLAKNIQYF.

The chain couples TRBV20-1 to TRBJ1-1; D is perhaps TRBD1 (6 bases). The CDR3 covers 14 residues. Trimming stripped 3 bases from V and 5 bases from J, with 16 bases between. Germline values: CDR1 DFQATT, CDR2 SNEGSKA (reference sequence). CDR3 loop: CSARGLGAWTEAFF. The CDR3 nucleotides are TGCAGTGCTAGGGGGTTGGGGGCTTGGACTGAAGCTTTCTTT.

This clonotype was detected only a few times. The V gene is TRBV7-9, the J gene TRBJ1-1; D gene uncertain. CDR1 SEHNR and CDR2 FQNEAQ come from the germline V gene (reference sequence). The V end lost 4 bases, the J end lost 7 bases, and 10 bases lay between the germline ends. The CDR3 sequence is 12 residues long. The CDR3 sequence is CASSSQNYEAFF. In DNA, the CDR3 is TGTGCCAGCAGCTCCCAGAACTATGAAGCTTTCTTT. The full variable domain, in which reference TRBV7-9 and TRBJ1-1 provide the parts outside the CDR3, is DTGVSQNPRHKITKRGQNVTFRCDPISEHNRLYWYRQTLGQGPEFLTYFQNEAQLEKSRLLSDRFSAERPKGSFSTLEIQRTEQGDSAMYLCASSSQNYEAFFGQGTRLTVV.

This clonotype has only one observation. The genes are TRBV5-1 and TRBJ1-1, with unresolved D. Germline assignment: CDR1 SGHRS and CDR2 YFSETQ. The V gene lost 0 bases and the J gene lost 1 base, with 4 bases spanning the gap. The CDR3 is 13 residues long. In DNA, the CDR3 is TGCGCCAGCAGCTTGGACTGGAACACTGAAGCTTTCTTT. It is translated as CASSLDWNTEAFF.

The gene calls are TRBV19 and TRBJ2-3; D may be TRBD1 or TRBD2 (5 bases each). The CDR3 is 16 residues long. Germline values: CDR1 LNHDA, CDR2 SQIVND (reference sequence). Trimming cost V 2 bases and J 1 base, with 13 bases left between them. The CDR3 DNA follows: TGTGCCAGTAGTATATTTGCAGTGGGGGGCACAGATACGCAGTATTTT. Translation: CASSIFAVGGTDTQYF. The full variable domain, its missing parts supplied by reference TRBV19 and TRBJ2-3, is DGGITQSPKYLFRKEGQNVTLSCEQNLNHDAMYWYRQDPGQGLRLIYYSQIVNDFQKGDIAEGYSVSREKKESFPLTVTSAQKNPTAFYLCASSIFAVGGTDTQYFGPGTRLTVL.

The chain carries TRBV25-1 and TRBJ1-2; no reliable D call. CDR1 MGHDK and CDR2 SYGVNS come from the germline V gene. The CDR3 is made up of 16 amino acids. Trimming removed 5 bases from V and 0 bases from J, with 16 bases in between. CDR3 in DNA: TGTGCCAGCAGTAGAACCATGCCCATACCTAACTATGGCTACACCTTC. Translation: CASSRTMPIPNYGYTF.